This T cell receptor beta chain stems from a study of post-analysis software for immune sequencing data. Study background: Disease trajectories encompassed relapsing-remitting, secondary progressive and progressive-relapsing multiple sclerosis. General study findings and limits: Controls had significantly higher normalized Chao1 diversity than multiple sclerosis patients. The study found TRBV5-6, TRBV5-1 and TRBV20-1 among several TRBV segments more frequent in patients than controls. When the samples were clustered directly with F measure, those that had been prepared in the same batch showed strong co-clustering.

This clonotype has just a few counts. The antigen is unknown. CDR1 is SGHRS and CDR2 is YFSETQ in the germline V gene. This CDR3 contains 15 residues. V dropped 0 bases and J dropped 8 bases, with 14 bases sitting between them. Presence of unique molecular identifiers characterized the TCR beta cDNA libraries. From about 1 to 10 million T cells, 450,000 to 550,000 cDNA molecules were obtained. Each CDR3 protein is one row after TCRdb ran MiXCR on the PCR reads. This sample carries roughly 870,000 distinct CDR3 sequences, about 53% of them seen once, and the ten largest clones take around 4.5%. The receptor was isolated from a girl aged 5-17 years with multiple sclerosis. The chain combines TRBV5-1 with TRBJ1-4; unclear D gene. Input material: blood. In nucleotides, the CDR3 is TGCGCCAGCAGCTTGGCGGCAGCCCTAGGGGAAAAACTGTTTTTT. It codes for CASSLAAALGEKLFF.